This section outlines one T cell receptor (beta chain) sequence together with its context. The antigen it binds to is not known. No base-level quality is on record; no much larger clone is a single base apart. Preparation of the library involved the immunoSEQ multiplex PCR assay. TCRdb's version of the immuneACCESS table is confined to in-frame rearrangements and falls short of the full clone set. An unresolved V gene accounts for under half of the shortfall where checked; the remainder is of unknown origin. This sample holds under 80,000 clones; 85% to 95% were observed only once. The top ten hold 0.26% of the sample. The germline V gene gives CDR1 as SGHRS and CDR2 as YFSETQ. The CDR3 sequence holds 14 residues, the cysteine and phenylalanine included. Only the CDR3 portion is preserved as DNA: 42 bases, with reading frame beginning at the first base. Relative to germline, V is 0 bases shorter and J is 4 bases shorter, with 9 bases between their ends.

These data originate in a study of technical replicates of blood from a few donors (dated by TCRdb to 2017 to 2019). The TCR comes from a human donor in good health. Sample: T cells isolated from PBMCs. The chain is encoded by TRBV5-1 joined to TRBJ2-3, with an unclear D gene assignment. For the CDR3, the sequence is CASSLAASPDTQYF. The DNA is as follows: TGCGCCAGCAGCTTGGCGGCTAGTCCAGATACGCAGTATTTT.